The entry below gives a single T cell receptor beta chain sequence along with its context. The CDR3 has 15 amino acids. Germline assignment: CDR1 LGHNT and CDR2 FRNRAP. Trimming pared 5 bases from V and 5 bases from J, leaving 13 bases between. This record comes from a study of cytomegalovirus exposure and HLA in healthy donors. Primers included in the PCR were 60 Vbeta and 13 Jbeta primers. Assay used: immunoSEQ multiplex PCR; TCRdb lists only in-frame clones, some missing. The sample lists some 100,000 clones, approximately 81% occurring once. Sequenced input: PBMCs. The genes are TRBV12-5 and TRBJ1-6, with a possible D match to TRBD1 (6 bases). This clonotype was sampled from a male donor in good health and CMV-seropositive. This CDR3 reads CASGPNTGHNSPLHF. In DNA, the CDR3 is TGTGCTAGTGGTCCCAACACAGGGCATAATTCACCCCTCCACTTT.